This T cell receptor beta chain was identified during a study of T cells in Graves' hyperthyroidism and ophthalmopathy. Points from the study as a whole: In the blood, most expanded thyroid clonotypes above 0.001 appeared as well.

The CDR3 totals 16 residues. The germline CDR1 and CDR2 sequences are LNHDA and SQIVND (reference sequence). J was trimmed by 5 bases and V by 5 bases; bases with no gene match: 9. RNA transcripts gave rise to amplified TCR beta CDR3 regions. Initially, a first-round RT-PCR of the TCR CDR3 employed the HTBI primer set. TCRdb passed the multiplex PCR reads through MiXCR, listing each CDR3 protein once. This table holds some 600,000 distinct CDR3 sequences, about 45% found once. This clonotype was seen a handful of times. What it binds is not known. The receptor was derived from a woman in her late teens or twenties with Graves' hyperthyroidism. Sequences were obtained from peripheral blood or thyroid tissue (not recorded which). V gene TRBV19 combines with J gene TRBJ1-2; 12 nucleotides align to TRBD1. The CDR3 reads CASSGHLGQGAYGYTF. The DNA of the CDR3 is TGTGCCAGTAGTGGGCACCTGGGACAGGGGGCGTATGGCTACACCTTC.